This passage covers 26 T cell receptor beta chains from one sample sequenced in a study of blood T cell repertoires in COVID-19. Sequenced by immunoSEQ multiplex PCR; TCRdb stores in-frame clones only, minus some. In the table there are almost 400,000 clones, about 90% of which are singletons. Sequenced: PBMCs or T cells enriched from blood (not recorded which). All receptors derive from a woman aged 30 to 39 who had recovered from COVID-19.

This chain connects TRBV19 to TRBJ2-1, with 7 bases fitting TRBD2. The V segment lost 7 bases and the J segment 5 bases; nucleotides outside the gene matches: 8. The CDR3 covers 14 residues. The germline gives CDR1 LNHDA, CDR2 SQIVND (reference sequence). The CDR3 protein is CASKTGTNNNEQFF. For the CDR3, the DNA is TGTGCCAGTAAAACCGGGACTAACAACAATGAGCAGTTCTTC.

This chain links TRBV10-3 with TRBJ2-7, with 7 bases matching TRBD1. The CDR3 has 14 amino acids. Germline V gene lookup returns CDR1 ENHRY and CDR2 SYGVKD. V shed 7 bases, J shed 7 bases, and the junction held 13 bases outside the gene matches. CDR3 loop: CAINGRDRQMEQYF. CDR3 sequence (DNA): TGTGCCATCAACGGCCGGGACAGACAGATGGAGCAGTACTTC.

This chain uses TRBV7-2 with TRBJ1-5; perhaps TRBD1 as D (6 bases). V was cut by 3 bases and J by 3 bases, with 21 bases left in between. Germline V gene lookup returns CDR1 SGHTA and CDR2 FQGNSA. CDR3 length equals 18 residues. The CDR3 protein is CASSFSAGDGIFNQPQHF. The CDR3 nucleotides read TGTGCCAGCAGCTTTAGCGCAGGGGACGGCATATTCAATCAGCCCCAGCATTTT.

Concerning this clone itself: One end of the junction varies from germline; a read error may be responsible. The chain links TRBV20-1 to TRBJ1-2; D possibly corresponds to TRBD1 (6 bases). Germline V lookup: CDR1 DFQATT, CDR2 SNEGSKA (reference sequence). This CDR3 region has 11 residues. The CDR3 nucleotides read TGCAGTGCTAAATCTGGGGGCCTTTGGCTCTTC. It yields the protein CSAKSGGLWLF.

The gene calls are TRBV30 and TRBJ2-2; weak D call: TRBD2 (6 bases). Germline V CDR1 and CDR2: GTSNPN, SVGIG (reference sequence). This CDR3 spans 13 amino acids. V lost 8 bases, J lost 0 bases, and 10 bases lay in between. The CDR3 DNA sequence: TGTGCCAGAGGGGAGGCGAACACCGGGGAGCTGTTTTTT. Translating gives CARGEANTGELFF. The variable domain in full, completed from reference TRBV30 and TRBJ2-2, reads SQTIHQWPATLVQPVGSPLSLECTVEGTSNPNLYWYRQAAGRGLQLLFYSVGIGQISSEVPQNLSASRPQDRQFILSSKKLLLSDSGFYLCARGEANTGELFFGEGSRLTVL.

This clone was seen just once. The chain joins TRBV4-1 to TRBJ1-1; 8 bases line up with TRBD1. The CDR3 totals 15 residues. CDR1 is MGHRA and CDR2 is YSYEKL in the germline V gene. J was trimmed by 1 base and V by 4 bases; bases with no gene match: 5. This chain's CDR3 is CASSLAGTGNTEAFF. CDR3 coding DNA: TGCGCCAGCAGCCTGGCCGGGACAGGGAACACTGAAGCTTTCTTT.

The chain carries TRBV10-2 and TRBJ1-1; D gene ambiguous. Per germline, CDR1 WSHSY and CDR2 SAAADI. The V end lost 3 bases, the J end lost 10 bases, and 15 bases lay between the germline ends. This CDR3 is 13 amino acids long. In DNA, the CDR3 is TGCGCCAGCAGTGATCTCACAGATATGCTAGCTTTCTTT. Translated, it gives CASSDLTDMLAFF.

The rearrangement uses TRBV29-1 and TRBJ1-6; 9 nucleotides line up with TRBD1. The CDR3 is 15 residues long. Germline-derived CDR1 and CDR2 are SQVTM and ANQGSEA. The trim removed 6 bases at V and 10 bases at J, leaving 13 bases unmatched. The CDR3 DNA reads TGCAGCGTCACGATCGAGACAGGGGGTGGATCACCCCTCCACTTT. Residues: CSVTIETGGGSPLHF.

The CDR3 protein is CASSLSGSRTEAFF. As DNA, the CDR3 is TGCGCCAGCAGCTTGTCGGGGTCTAGGACTGAAGCTTTCTTT. The chain recombines TRBV5-1 with TRBJ1-1; D gene unclear. V was clipped by 1 base and J by 5 bases, with 12 bases between them. Germline values: CDR1 SGHRS, CDR2 YFSETQ. The CDR3 totals 14 residues.

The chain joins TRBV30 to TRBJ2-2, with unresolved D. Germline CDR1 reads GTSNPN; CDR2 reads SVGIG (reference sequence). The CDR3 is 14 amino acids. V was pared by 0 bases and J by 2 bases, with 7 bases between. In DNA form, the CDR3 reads TGTGCCTGGAGTGTGGGCCGAAACACCGGGGAGCTGTTTTTT. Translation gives CAWSVGRNTGELFF.

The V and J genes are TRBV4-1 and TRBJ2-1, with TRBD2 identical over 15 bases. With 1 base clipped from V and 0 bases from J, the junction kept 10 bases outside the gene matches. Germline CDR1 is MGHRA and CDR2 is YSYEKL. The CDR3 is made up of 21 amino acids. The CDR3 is CASSQVPGLAGGVSSYNEQFF. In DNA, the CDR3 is TGCGCCAGCAGCCAAGTCCCGGGACTAGCGGGGGGCGTAAGCTCCTACAATGAGCAGTTCTTC.

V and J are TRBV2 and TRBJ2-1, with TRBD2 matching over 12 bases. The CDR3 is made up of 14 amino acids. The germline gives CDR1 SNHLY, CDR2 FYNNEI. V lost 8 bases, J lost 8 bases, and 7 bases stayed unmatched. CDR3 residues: CASPLAGGSDEQFF. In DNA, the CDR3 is TGTGCCAGCCCACTAGCGGGGGGAAGCGATGAGCAGTTCTTC.

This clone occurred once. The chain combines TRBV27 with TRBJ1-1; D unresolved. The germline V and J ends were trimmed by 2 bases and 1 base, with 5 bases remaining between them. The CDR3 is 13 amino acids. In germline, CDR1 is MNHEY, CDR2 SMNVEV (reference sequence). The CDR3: CASSLTGNTEAFF. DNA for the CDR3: TGTGCCAGCAGTTTAACGGGGAACACTGAAGCTTTCTTT.

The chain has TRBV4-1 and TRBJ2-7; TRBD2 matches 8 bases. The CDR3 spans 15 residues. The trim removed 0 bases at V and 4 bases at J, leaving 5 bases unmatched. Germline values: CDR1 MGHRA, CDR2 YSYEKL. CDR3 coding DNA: TGCGCCAGCAGCCAAGATGCGGGGGGCTCGTACGAGCAGTACTTC. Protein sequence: CASSQDAGGSYEQYF.

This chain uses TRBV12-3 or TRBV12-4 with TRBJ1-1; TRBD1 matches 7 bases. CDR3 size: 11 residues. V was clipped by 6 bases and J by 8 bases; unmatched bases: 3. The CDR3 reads CASRRQGEAFF. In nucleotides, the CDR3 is TGTGCCAGCAGAAGACAGGGAGAAGCTTTCTTT.

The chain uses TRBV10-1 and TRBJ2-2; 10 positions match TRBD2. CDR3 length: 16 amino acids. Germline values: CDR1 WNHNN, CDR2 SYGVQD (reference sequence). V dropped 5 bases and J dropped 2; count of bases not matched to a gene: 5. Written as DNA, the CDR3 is TGCGCCAGCAGTCGGACTAGCGGTTTCAACACCGGGGAGCTGTTTTTT. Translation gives CASSRTSGFNTGELFF.

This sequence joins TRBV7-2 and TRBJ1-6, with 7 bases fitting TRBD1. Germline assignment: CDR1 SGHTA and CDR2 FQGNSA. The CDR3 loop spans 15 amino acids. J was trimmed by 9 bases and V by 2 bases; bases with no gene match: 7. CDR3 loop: CASSLKGAGSSPLHF. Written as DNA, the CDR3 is TGTGCCAGCAGCTTAAAGGGGGCAGGGAGTTCACCCCTCCACTTT.

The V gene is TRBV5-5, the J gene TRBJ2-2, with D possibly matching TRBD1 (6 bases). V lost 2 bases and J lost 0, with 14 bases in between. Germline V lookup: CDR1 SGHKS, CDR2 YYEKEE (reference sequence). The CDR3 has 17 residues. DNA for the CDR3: TGTGCCAGCAGCTTTCTCCGGACAGCCTCGAACACCGGGGAGCTGTTTTTT. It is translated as CASSFLRTASNTGELFF.

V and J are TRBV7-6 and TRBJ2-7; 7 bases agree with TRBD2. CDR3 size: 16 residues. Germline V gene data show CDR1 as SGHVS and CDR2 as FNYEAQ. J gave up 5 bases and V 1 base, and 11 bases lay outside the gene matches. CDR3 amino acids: CASSLGGNGLVHEQYF. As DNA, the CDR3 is TGTGCCAGCAGCTTAGGGGGTAATGGACTAGTCCACGAGCAGTACTTC.

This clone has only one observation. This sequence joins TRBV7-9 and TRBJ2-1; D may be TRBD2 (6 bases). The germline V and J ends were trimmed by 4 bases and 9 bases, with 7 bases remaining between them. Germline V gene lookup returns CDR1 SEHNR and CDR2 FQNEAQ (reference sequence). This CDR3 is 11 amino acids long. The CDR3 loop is CASSWTIEQFF. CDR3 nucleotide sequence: TGTGCCAGCAGCTGGACTATTGAGCAGTTCTTC.

In DNA, the CDR3 is TGCGCCAGCAGCCCAGGACAGGCCATAGACTCTGGAAACACCATATATTTT. This gives the protein CASSPGQAIDSGNTIYF. This chain connects TRBV4-1 to TRBJ1-3, with TRBD1 matching 7 bases. Trimming removed 4 bases from V and 0 bases from J; junction bases left unmatched: 9. CDR1 and CDR2 (germline): MGHRA, YSYEKL. The CDR3 contains 17 residues.

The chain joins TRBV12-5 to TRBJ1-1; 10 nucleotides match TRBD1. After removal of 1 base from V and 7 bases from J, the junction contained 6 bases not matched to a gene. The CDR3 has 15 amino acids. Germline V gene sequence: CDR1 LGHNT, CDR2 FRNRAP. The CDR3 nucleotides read TGTGCTAGTGGTTTGGGACAGGGGGCTTTTAGTGAAGCTTTCTTT. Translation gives CASGLGQGAFSEAFF.

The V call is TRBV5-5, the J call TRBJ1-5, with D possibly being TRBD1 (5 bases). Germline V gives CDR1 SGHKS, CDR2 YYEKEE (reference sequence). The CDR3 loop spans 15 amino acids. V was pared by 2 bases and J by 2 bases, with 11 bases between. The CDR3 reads CASSFRVGGNQPQHF. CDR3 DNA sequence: TGTGCCAGCAGCTTTCGGGTAGGGGGCAATCAGCCCCAGCATTTT.

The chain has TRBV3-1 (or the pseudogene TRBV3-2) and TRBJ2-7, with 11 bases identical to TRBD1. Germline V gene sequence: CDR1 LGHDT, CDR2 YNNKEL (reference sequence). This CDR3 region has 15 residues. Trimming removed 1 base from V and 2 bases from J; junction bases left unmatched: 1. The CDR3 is CASSQGTGGPYEQYF. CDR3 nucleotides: TGTGCCAGCAGCCAAGGGACAGGGGGCCCCTACGAGCAGTACTTC.

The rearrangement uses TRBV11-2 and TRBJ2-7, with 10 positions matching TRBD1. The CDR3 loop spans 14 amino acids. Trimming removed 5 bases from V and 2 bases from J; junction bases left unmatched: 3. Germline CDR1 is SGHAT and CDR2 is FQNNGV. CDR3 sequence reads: CASSPGQGAYEQYF. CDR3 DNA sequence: TGTGCCAGCAGCCCCGGACAGGGGGCCTACGAGCAGTACTTC. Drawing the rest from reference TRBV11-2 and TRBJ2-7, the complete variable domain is EAGVAQSPRYKIIEKRQSVAFWCNPISGHATLYWYQQILGQGPKLLIQFQNNGVVDDSQLPKDRFSAERLKGVDSTLKIQPAKLEDSAVYLCASSPGQGAYEQYFGPGTRLTVT.

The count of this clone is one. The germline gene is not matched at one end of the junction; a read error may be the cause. CDR3 bases: TGTGCCAGCGGGGGGGAGACCAAGTACTTC. It translates to CASGGETKYF. This chain uses TRBV11-2 with TRBJ2-5; 7 nucleotides align to TRBD2. CDR1 and CDR2 (germline): SGHAT, FQNNGV. The CDR3 contains 10 residues.